Presented here are 32 T cell receptor beta chains from one specimen sequenced in a study of regulatory dendritic cells for organ transplantation. Sorted subsets were CFSE-labeled and cultured roughly five days with allogeneic dendritic cells. Generated by immunoSEQ multiplex PCR, the TCRdb table keeps only in-frame clones and is missing some. This table has 15,000 to 20,000 clones, roughly 80% appearing once. These TCRs' antigens remain unknown. Sequencing used memory CD4+ T cells from blood cultured with regulatory dendritic cells. Subset meaning: CD45RO+ memory T cells. Receptors originate from a human donor in good health.

The V gene is TRBV7-9, the J gene TRBJ2-7; 9 positions agree with TRBD1. This CDR3 spans 14 amino acids. Germline V gene sequence: CDR1 SEHNR, CDR2 FQNEAQ (reference sequence). Germline trimming cut 1 base from V and 7 bases from J; bases unmatched to any gene: 5. In nucleotides, the CDR3 is TGTGCCAGCAGCTTAGGACAGGGGGGGCAAGAGCAGTACTTC. Amino acid sequence: CASSLGQGGQEQYF.

V gene TRBV4-2 combines with J gene TRBJ2-1; no clear D. Germline CDR1 reads LGHNA; CDR2 reads YNFKEQ. Trimming cost V 1 base and J 5 bases, with 12 bases left between them. The CDR3 is 15 residues long. The CDR3 spells CASSQVNNNNNEQFF. DNA of the CDR3: TGTGCCAGCAGCCAAGTCAATAATAACAACAATGAGCAGTTCTTC.

The genes are TRBV6-6 and TRBJ1-2; D is unresolved. Trimming took 0 bases from V and 9 from J, leaving 14 bases between them. The CDR3 has 14 residues. The germline V gene encodes CDR1 MNHNY and CDR2 SVGAGI (reference sequence). CDR3 bases: TGTGCCAGCAGTTACTCGAGCGGTGGGGATCGCTACACCTTC. Its protein is CASSYSSGGDRYTF.

The CDR3 loop reads CASSLGRLATTDTQYF. The CDR3 nucleotides are TGCGCCAGCAGCTTGGGTCGACTAGCAACCACAGATACGCAGTATTTT. The chain recombines TRBV5-1 with TRBJ2-3, with TRBD2 identical over 7 bases. The junction had 6 bases not matched to a gene; V was cut back by 0 bases and J by 2 bases. The CDR3 sequence is 16 residues long. The germline gives CDR1 SGHRS, CDR2 YFSETQ.

DNA of the CDR3: TGTGCCAGCAGCTTCGCAGGGAGGGAGACCCAGTACTTC. Residues: CASSFAGRETQYF. This chain links TRBV7-2 with TRBJ2-5, with D possibly being TRBD2 (6 bases). CDR3 length: 13 amino acids. Germline V gives CDR1 SGHTA, CDR2 FQGNSA. Deletions cut 3 bases from V and 5 bases from J, with 10 bases between.

The chain carries TRBV6-5 and TRBJ1-1; D is unclear. Trimming left V 6 bases short and J 8 bases short, with 13 bases between. CDR1 and CDR2 (germline): MNHEY, SVGAGI. This CDR3 region has 12 residues. The CDR3 here is CASREVVGEAFF. The CDR3 DNA reads as TGTGCCAGCAGGGAGGTCGTGGGCGAAGCTTTCTTT.

The chain recombines TRBV9 with TRBJ2-1; 10 nucleotides match TRBD2. Germline V gives CDR1 SGDLS, CDR2 YYNGEE. With 3 bases clipped from V and 7 bases from J, the junction kept 7 bases outside the gene matches. This CDR3 has 15 residues. CDR3: CASSGNSGGRNEQFF. CDR3 coding DNA: TGTGCCAGCAGCGGAAATAGCGGGGGGCGGAATGAGCAGTTCTTC.

CDR3 amino acids: CASRDGTGGVFF. CDR3 in DNA: TGTGCCAGCAGAGACGGGACAGGAGGGGTGTTCTTT. This chain connects TRBV6-6 to TRBJ1-1; 8 bases agree with TRBD1. The germline V gene has CDR1 MNHNY and CDR2 SVGAGI (reference sequence). V dropped 6 bases and J dropped 14; count of bases not matched to a gene: 11. The CDR3 spans 12 residues.

The chain carries TRBV27 and TRBJ2-1, with 11 positions matching TRBD2. The V gene end was trimmed by 2 bases and the J gene end by 8 bases; junction bases not matched to a gene: 11. Germline CDR1 is MNHEY and CDR2 is SMNVEV (reference sequence). The CDR3 runs 17 residues. The chain's CDR3 is CASSLVALAGGVYEQFF. The CDR3 nucleotides read TGTGCCAGCAGTTTAGTGGCCCTAGCGGGGGGTGTATATGAGCAGTTCTTC.

The J gene is TRBJ2-3, the V gene TRBV7-6, with D perhaps matching TRBD2 (6 bases). Germline CDR1 reads SGHVS; CDR2 reads FNYEAQ. The CDR3 covers 16 residues. V lost 4 bases and J lost 9, with 23 bases in between. CDR3 coding DNA: TGTGCCAGCAGCTCTATGGCCGGGACTGCCCGTGGCACGCAGTATTTT. Protein sequence: CASSSMAGTARGTQYF.

The genes are TRBV5-4 and TRBJ2-3; no clear D. V lost 4 bases and J 2 bases, leaving 17 bases between the germline ends. The CDR3 extends over 16 amino acids. Germline CDR1 is SGHNT and CDR2 is YYREEE (reference sequence). For the CDR3, the DNA is TGTGCCAGCAGCGGTTACGAAGGTGGCTTCACAGATACGCAGTATTTT. The encoded protein is CASSGYEGGFTDTQYF.

The chain links TRBV13 to TRBJ2-1, with 8 nucleotides matching TRBD2. The CDR3 is made up of 15 amino acids. Germline V gives CDR1 PRHDT, CDR2 FYEKMQ (reference sequence). With V trimmed by 0 bases and J by 10 bases, 8 bases remained unmatched. CDR3 protein: CASSLGGGRTLEQFF. CDR3 DNA sequence: TGTGCCAGCAGCTTAGGGGGCGGGAGGACGTTAGAGCAGTTCTTC.

This sequence joins TRBV5-6 and TRBJ2-2; tentative D call: TRBD1 (6 bases). CDR3 length: 14 amino acids. CDR1 is SGHDT, CDR2 YYEEEE, per germline. The V end lost 3 bases, the J end lost 5 bases, and 11 bases lay between the germline ends. CDR3 DNA sequence: TGTGCCAGCAGCTGGGCCGACAGGACCGGGGAGCTGTTTTTT. It yields the protein CASSWADRTGELFF.

The genes are TRBV28 and TRBJ1-2; D ambiguous. V was shortened by 5 bases and J by 5 bases, with 9 bases between the two germline ends. This CDR3 spans 12 amino acids. The germline V gene encodes CDR1 MDHEN and CDR2 SYDVKM. CDR3 nucleotides: TGTGCCAGCAGTCCGAAAGGGTATGGCTACACCTTC. Residues: CASSPKGYGYTF.

The gene calls are TRBV15 and TRBJ1-2, with D perhaps matching TRBD1 (6 bases). The V gene lost 3 bases and the J gene lost 2 bases, with 13 bases spanning the gap. Germline V lookup: CDR1 LNHNV, CDR2 YYDKDF (reference sequence). This CDR3 is 15 amino acids long. This chain's CDR3 is CATSRGTGYNYGYTF. The CDR3 nucleotides read TGTGCCACCAGCAGGGGTACAGGGTACAACTATGGCTACACCTTC.

The chain employs TRBV7-2 and TRBJ2-5; D might be TRBD2 (5 bases). The CDR3 covers 13 residues. V was trimmed by 4 bases and J by 2 bases, leaving 8 bases between them. Germline V gene sequence: CDR1 SGHTA, CDR2 FQGNSA. CDR3 amino acids: CASSSRTQETQYF. CDR3 coding DNA: TGTGCCAGCAGCTCCAGGACTCAAGAGACCCAGTACTTC.

There are a few counts of this clone. This chain links TRBV19 with TRBJ1-5, with TRBD1 matching 9 bases. The germline CDR1 and CDR2 sequences are LNHDA and SQIVND (reference sequence). V was pared by 4 bases and J by 7 bases, with 11 bases of the junction left unmatched. CDR3 length equals 16 residues. The CDR3 sequence is CASSKRAGQGLQPQHF. The CDR3 nucleotides are TGTGCCAGTAGTAAGCGGGCGGGACAGGGTCTACAGCCCCAGCATTTT.

Concerning this clone: A read error may produce the germline difference seen at one junction end. The chain is built from TRBV5-5 and TRBJ1-1; D possibly corresponds to TRBD1 (5 bases). Germline CDR1 is SGHKS and CDR2 is YYEKEE (reference sequence). This CDR3 has 12 amino acids. The DNA for the CDR3 is TGTGCCAGCAGGCGGGGGAACGCTGAAGCTTTCTTT. Translated: CASRRGNAEAFF.

This chain joins TRBV7-8 and TRBJ2-2; D call uncertain. Trimming left V 4 bases short and J 2 bases short, with 11 bases between. Germline CDR1 is SGHVS and CDR2 is FQNEAQ. The CDR3 consists of 15 residues. The CDR3 DNA reads as TGTGCCAGCAGCTATGTACAGACTAACACCGGGGAGCTGTTTTTT. The encoded protein is CASSYVQTNTGELFF.

The J gene is TRBJ2-7, the V gene TRBV4-1; tentative D call: TRBD1 (6 bases). CDR1 and CDR2 (germline): MGHRA, YSYEKL. The CDR3 spans 13 residues. Trimming removed 2 bases at V and 3 bases at J, with 8 bases between. The CDR3 DNA reads as TGCGCCAGCAGCCAACGGACAGACTACGAGCAGTACTTC. This encodes CASSQRTDYEQYF.

The CDR3 nucleotides are TGCGCCAGCAGCTGGCCTGGCACAGATACGCAGTATTTT. It translates to CASSWPGTDTQYF. This chain links TRBV5-1 with TRBJ2-3; no firm D call. Germline CDR1 reads SGHRS; CDR2 reads YFSETQ. Between the trimmed V and J ends, which lost 3 bases and 1 base, there was a span of 6 bases. This CDR3 spans 13 amino acids.

J is TRBJ2-1 and V is TRBV6-1, with 9 bases aligning to TRBD2. The germline V gene encodes CDR1 MNHNS and CDR2 SASEGT. J was trimmed by 3 bases and V by 2 bases; bases with no gene match: 2. This CDR3 is built from 15 residues. The CDR3 sequence: CASSERGGGYNEQFF. DNA of the CDR3: TGTGCCAGCAGTGAACGCGGGGGGGGCTACAATGAGCAGTTCTTC.

This chain joins TRBV4-1 and TRBJ1-1, with 7 bases lining up with TRBD1. The CDR3 runs to 16 residues. The germline CDR1 and CDR2 sequences are MGHRA and YSYEKL. Trimming at V came to 8 bases and at J to 6 bases, leaving 18 bases not matched to a gene. CDR3 sequence: CASSNAPGGGGAEAFF. The CDR3 DNA sequence: TGCGCCAGCTCAAACGCTCCAGGGGGGGGAGGTGCTGAAGCTTTCTTT.

The chain is built from TRBV5-8 and TRBJ1-3; possible D gene TRBD1, 6 bases. The CDR3 consists of 15 residues. The V gene lost 2 bases and the J gene lost 2 bases, with 11 bases spanning the gap. CDR1 and CDR2 from the germline V gene are SGHTS and YDEGEE. For the CDR3, the DNA is TGTGCCAGCAGCTTTATGGGGACACCTGGAAACACCATATATTTT. It translates to CASSFMGTPGNTIYF.

The V call is TRBV7-2, the J call TRBJ2-1; 12 bases align to TRBD2. Per the germline V gene, CDR1 is SGHTA and CDR2 is FQGNSA. V trimming: 3 bases; J trimming: 7 bases; junction bases outside the gene matches: 7. The CDR3 is 16 residues long. The CDR3, as DNA: TGTGCCAGCAGCTTTGGATCTAGCGGGGGGGCAAATGAGCAGTTCTTC. This codes for CASSFGSSGGANEQFF.

V gene TRBV5-5 combines with J gene TRBJ1-2, with 7 bases lining up with TRBD1. Germline V gene sequence: CDR1 SGHKS, CDR2 YYEKEE (reference sequence). CDR3 length: 12 residues. V dropped 8 bases and J dropped 8; count of bases not matched to a gene: 9. CDR3 sequence: CASSRDRDGYTF. The CDR3 DNA follows: TGTGCCAGTTCTAGGGACAGAGACGGCTACACCTTC. Looking up the rest from reference TRBV5-5 and TRBJ1-2 gives the full variable domain: DAGVTQSPTHLIKTRGQQVTLRCSPISGHKSVSWYQQVLGQGPQFIFQYYEKEERGRGNFPDRFSARQFPNYSSELNVNALLLGDSALYLCASSRDRDGYTFGSGTRLTVV.

This sequence joins TRBV6-4 and TRBJ2-3, with D possibly TRBD2 on 7 matching bases. V gave up 8 bases and J gave up 5 bases, with 14 bases separating them. Germline V gives CDR1 MRHNA, CDR2 SNTAGT. The CDR3 runs 13 residues. CDR3 sequence reads: CASAAGAEDTQYF. The CDR3 region has the DNA TGTGCCAGCGCCGCGGGGGCAGAAGATACGCAGTATTTT.

This rearrangement joins TRBV7-8 to TRBJ1-3; possibly TRBD1 for D (5 bases). CDR3 length equals 15 residues. Deletions cut 0 bases from V and 3 bases from J, with 9 bases between. The germline V gene has CDR1 SGHVS and CDR2 FQNEAQ. CDR3 residues: CASSLARGSGNTIYF. The DNA of the CDR3 is TGTGCCAGCAGCTTAGCGCGGGGCAGTGGAAACACCATATATTTT.

This chain uses TRBV5-8 with TRBJ1-4; no clear D gene. V gave up 2 bases and J gave up 0 bases, with 8 bases separating them. CDR3 length: 15 amino acids. Per the germline V gene, CDR1 is SGHTS and CDR2 is YDEGEE. CDR3 protein: CASSLEHATNEKLFF. For the CDR3, the DNA is TGTGCCAGCAGCTTAGAGCACGCAACTAATGAAAAACTGTTTTTT. Based on the CDR3 plus reference TRBV5-8 and TRBJ1-4, the full variable domain is EAGVTQSPTHLIKTRGQQATLRCSPISGHTSVYWYQQALGLGLQFLLWYDEGEERNRGNFPPRFSGRQFPNYSSELNVNALELEDSALYLCASSLEHATNEKLFFGSGTQLSVL.

The gene calls are TRBV4-2 and TRBJ1-5; D perhaps matches TRBD1 (5 bases). The germline V gene encodes CDR1 LGHNA and CDR2 YNFKEQ. CDR3 length: 14 amino acids. Trimming stripped 4 bases from V and 7 bases from J, with 14 bases between. The CDR3 bases are TGTGCCAGCAGCCCGCGGGCGGGGGAGCAGCCCCAGCATTTT. This translates into CASSPRAGEQPQHF.

The V gene is TRBV30, the J gene TRBJ2-4; no definite D call. V lost 1 base to trimming and J lost 2 bases, with 15 bases between them. Germline CDR1 and CDR2: GTSNPN and SVGIG (reference sequence). This CDR3 region has 16 residues. CDR3 sequence reads: CAWSEVRTLTKNIQYF. The CDR3 DNA reads as TGTGCCTGGAGTGAAGTCCGAACGCTTACCAAAAACATTCAGTACTTC.

This clone showed up just a few times. The chain links TRBV7-8 to TRBJ1-2, with D tentatively TRBD1 (5 bases). The V and J ends lost 2 bases and 8 bases respectively, with 15 bases between them. There are 14 residues in the CDR3. CDR1 and CDR2 from the germline V gene are SGHVS and FQNEAQ. The CDR3 sequence: CASSLFRENWGYTF. In DNA form, the CDR3 reads TGTGCCAGCAGCTTATTCAGGGAGAATTGGGGCTACACCTTC.